The 30 T cell receptor beta chains given below trace back to one sample, sequenced in a study of blood T cell repertoires in COVID-19. The data were produced by immunoSEQ multiplex PCR, yet TCRdb's version contains in-frame clones alone and is incomplete. The sample shows around 100,000 clones, over 80% of them seen only once. Sequencing was done on a sample of peripheral blood. Every receptor here comes from a woman aged 70 to 79 with acute or convalescent COVID-19.

The CDR3 coding sequence is TGTGCCAGCAGCGTAGACAGGGGAGAGGGGACCCAGTACTTC. Translated: CASSVDRGEGTQYF. The chain couples TRBV9 to TRBJ2-5, with 7 nucleotides matching TRBD1. The CDR3 is made up of 14 amino acids. The junction had 6 bases not matched to a gene; V was cut back by 0 bases and J by 7 bases. The V gene's germline CDR1 is SGDLS and CDR2 YYNGEE.

The chain combines TRBV10-3 with TRBJ2-7, with 10 bases that match TRBD2. The germline V gene encodes CDR1 ENHRY and CDR2 SYGVKD. CDR3 size: 15 residues. Trimming removed 6 bases from V and 5 bases from J; junction bases left unmatched: 10. The CDR3 sequence: CAISEPGLATDEQYF. CDR3 coding DNA: TGTGCCATCAGCGAACCGGGACTAGCGACGGACGAGCAGTACTTC.

The chain uses TRBV27 and TRBJ1-5; unclear D gene. V was cut by 5 bases and J by 4 bases, with 18 bases left in between. The CDR3 length is 16 residues. Germline V CDR1 and CDR2: MNHEY, SMNVEV (reference sequence). CDR3 loop: CASSVLRPGPNQPQHF. Here the CDR3 DNA reads TGTGCCAGCAGTGTTCTCCGGCCAGGCCCAAATCAGCCCCAGCATTTT.

This chain uses TRBV7-9 with TRBJ2-2; 9 bases are shared with TRBD1. The CDR3 runs to 15 residues. The trim removed 2 bases at V and 7 bases at J, leaving 5 bases unmatched. Germline CDR1 SEHNR, CDR2 FQNEAQ (reference sequence). This CDR3 is CASSLWTGASGELFF. CDR3 bases: TGTGCCAGCAGCTTATGGACAGGGGCGAGCGGGGAGCTGTTTTTT.

The V call is TRBV5-1, the J call TRBJ2-1; D is uncertain. Germline V gene data show CDR1 as SGHRS and CDR2 as YFSETQ. V lost 4 bases, J lost 5 bases, and 16 bases lay in between. The CDR3 length is 15 residues. CDR3 region: CASSARVAWHNEQFF. The CDR3, as DNA: TGCGCCAGCAGCGCCCGGGTAGCTTGGCACAATGAGCAGTTCTTC.

The J gene is TRBJ1-1, the V gene TRBV28; maybe TRBD1 (6 bases). The V gene lost 5 bases and the J gene lost 0 bases, with 19 bases spanning the gap. The length of the CDR3 is 17 residues. Germline CDR1 reads MDHEN; CDR2 reads SYDVKM. The CDR3 DNA follows: TGTGCCAGCAGTAGCCCCCACGGGACATCTTTGAACACTGAAGCTTTCTTT. Translated: CASSSPHGTSLNTEAFF. Full variable domain (outside the CDR3, taken from reference TRBV28 and TRBJ1-1): DVKVTQSSRYLVKRTGEKVFLECVQDMDHENMFWYRQDPGLGLRLIYFSYDVKMKEKGDIPEGYSVSREKKERFSLILESASTNQTSMYLCASSSPHGTSLNTEAFFGQGTRLTVV.

The V call is TRBV6-5, the J call TRBJ1-3, with 8 bases fitting TRBD1. Germline loops: CDR1 MNHEY, CDR2 SVGAGI. CDR3 length equals 15 residues. The J segment lost 8 bases and the V segment lost 2 bases, leaving 8 bases of the junction unmatched. CDR3: CASSYARQGWDTIYF. Written as DNA, the CDR3 is TGTGCCAGCAGTTACGCGCGACAGGGGTGGGACACCATATATTTT.

This clone has more than one count but fewer than ten. The chain carries TRBV7-7 and TRBJ2-2, with 13 bases that match TRBD2. V dropped 5 bases and J dropped 5; count of bases not matched to a gene: 8. This CDR3 has 17 amino acids. Per the germline V gene, CDR1 is SSHAT and CDR2 is FNYEAQ (reference sequence). The CDR3 region is CASSRGLAGAPTGELFF. The CDR3 coding sequence is TGTGCCAGCAGCAGAGGACTAGCGGGGGCTCCGACCGGGGAGCTGTTTTTT.

The chain couples TRBV7-9 to TRBJ1-1, with 12 bases that match TRBD1. This CDR3 has 16 amino acids. Per the germline V gene, CDR1 is SEHNR and CDR2 is FQNEAQ (reference sequence). V lost 5 bases and J lost 3; bases outside the gene matches: 7. CDR3 bases: TGTGCCAGCAGCCTGGGACAGGGGGCACCGGACACTGAAGCTTTCTTT. Translation gives CASSLGQGAPDTEAFF.

The V call is TRBV2, the J call TRBJ2-7, with TRBD1 matching over 8 bases. The V gene's germline CDR1 is SNHLY and CDR2 FYNNEI. The CDR3 covers 14 residues. V trimming: 2 bases; J trimming: 7 bases; junction bases outside the gene matches: 7. CDR3 region: CASSEQGAPVEQYF. The DNA of the CDR3 is TGTGCCAGCAGTGAACAGGGGGCGCCGGTAGAGCAGTACTTC.

The chain employs TRBV28 and TRBJ1-2; TRBD1 agrees at 8 bases. Losses at the gene ends were 7 bases for V and 7 bases for J; bases not matched to a gene: 11. CDR1 and CDR2 from the germline V gene are MDHEN and SYDVKM. The length of the CDR3 is 14 residues. In nucleotides, the CDR3 is TGTGCCAGCACCTGGACAGGGCCTTCGCGTGGCTACACCTTC. Amino acid sequence: CASTWTGPSRGYTF.

The gene calls are TRBV3-1 (or the pseudogene TRBV3-2) and TRBJ1-6; weak D call: TRBD1 (6 bases). In germline, CDR1 is LGHDT, CDR2 YNNKEL (reference sequence). The V end lost 4 bases, the J end lost 4 bases, and 11 bases lay between the germline ends. The CDR3 is 15 amino acids. CDR3 protein: CASSPRGSYNSPLHF. In DNA, the CDR3 is TGTGCCAGCAGCCCAAGGGGGTCTTATAATTCACCCCTCCACTTT.

This chain links TRBV12-3 or TRBV12-4 with TRBJ1-4; D perhaps matches TRBD1 (6 bases). The ends were cut back, 3 bases at V and 12 bases at J, with 8 bases in the middle. This CDR3 region has 11 residues. The CDR3 DNA sequence: TGTGCCAGCAGTTTTTCAGGGGAACTGTTTTTT. Protein sequence: CASSFSGELFF.

This chain uses TRBV18 with TRBJ2-7; the match to TRBD1 covers 10 bases. The germline V gene has CDR1 KGHSH and CDR2 LQKENI. The CDR3 has 15 amino acids. J was trimmed by 7 bases and V by 5 bases; bases with no gene match: 11. This chain's CDR3 is CASSEFTTGGTEQYF. CDR3 in DNA: TGTGCCAGCTCAGAATTTACGACAGGGGGCACAGAGCAGTACTTC.

This clone has just a few counts. CDR3 region: CASSFLQGNTEAFF. CDR3 nucleotide sequence: TGTGCCAGTAGTTTTCTACAGGGAAACACTGAAGCTTTCTTT. V and J are TRBV19 and TRBJ1-1, with D perhaps TRBD1 (6 bases). This CDR3 has 14 residues. CDR1 LNHDA and CDR2 SQIVND come from the germline V gene (reference sequence). V shed 5 bases and J shed 2 bases, with 12 bases lying between them.

This sequence joins TRBV6-6 and TRBJ1-2; D not certain. Trimming left V 7 bases short and J 8 bases short, with 14 bases between. Germline-derived CDR1 and CDR2 are MNHNY and SVGAGI (reference sequence). CDR3 length: 12 amino acids. In nucleotides, the CDR3 is TGTGCCAGCACCCAAGCGGGTGAGGGCTACACCTTC. It specifies CASTQAGEGYTF.

The gene calls are TRBV2 and TRBJ1-1; D might be TRBD1 (5 bases). V lost 8 bases and J lost 2, with 12 bases in between. The CDR3 covers 13 residues. Germline CDR1 SNHLY, CDR2 FYNNEI. The CDR3: CASWGGRNTEAFF. As DNA, the CDR3 is TGTGCCAGCTGGGGGGGACGAAACACTGAAGCTTTCTTT.

The genes are TRBV6-5 and TRBJ2-7; D perhaps matches TRBD2 (6 bases). The CDR3 sequence is 13 residues long. Trimming cost V 8 bases and J 4 bases, with 15 bases left between them. CDR1 and CDR2 from the germline V gene are MNHEY and SVGAGI. CDR3 bases: TGTGCCAGCCTAGGGGCGGGGAAGTACGAGCAGTACTTC. Protein: CASLGAGKYEQYF.

This chain joins TRBV6-4 and TRBJ1-2; the D gene is possibly TRBD1 (6 bases). CDR1 MRHNA and CDR2 SNTAGT come from the germline V gene. The CDR3 contains 16 residues. V was shortened by 4 bases and J by 0 bases, with 15 bases between the two germline ends. Here the CDR3 DNA reads TGTGCCAGCAGTGCAGCTCCAGGGGTGGCTAACTATGGCTACACCTTC. It yields the protein CASSAAPGVANYGYTF.

V gene TRBV10-3 combines with J gene TRBJ1-5; D perhaps matches TRBD1 (5 bases). The CDR3 is made up of 15 amino acids. V gave up 4 bases and J gave up 5 bases, with 15 bases separating them. Germline assignment: CDR1 ENHRY and CDR2 SYGVKD. CDR3 DNA: TGTGCCATCAGTGTCAGGCAGGGCGAAGATCAGCCCCAGCATTTT. Protein sequence: CAISVRQGEDQPQHF.

There are a few counts of this clone. The rearrangement uses TRBV9 and TRBJ2-4; TRBD1 might be the D (5 bases). The V and J ends lost 4 bases and 0 bases respectively, with 32 bases between them. There are 22 residues in the CDR3. The germline gives CDR1 SGDLS, CDR2 YYNGEE. The CDR3 protein is CASSPSLLGAARNPLAKNIQYF. The CDR3 coding sequence is TGTGCCAGCAGCCCTTCCCTTCTAGGGGCCGCTAGGAATCCCCTAGCCAAAAACATTCAGTACTTC.

The chain recombines TRBV5-1 with TRBJ1-1; possible D gene TRBD1, 5 bases. Germline assignment: CDR1 SGHRS and CDR2 YFSETQ. The CDR3 is 13 amino acids. Trimming removed 6 bases at V and 1 base at J, with 10 bases between. The CDR3, as DNA: TGCGCCAGCACGCTGGGGGGGAACACTGAAGCTTTCTTT. Encoded protein: CASTLGGNTEAFF. Drawing the rest from reference TRBV5-1 and TRBJ1-1, the complete variable domain is KAGVTQTPRYLIKTRGQQVTLSCSPISGHRSVSWYQQTPGQGLQFLFEYFSETQRNKGNFPGRFSGRQFSNSRSEMNVSTLELGDSALYLCASTLGGNTEAFFGQGTRLTVV.

The chain has TRBV19 and TRBJ2-1; TRBD1 matches at 10 bases. Trimming removed 6 bases from V and 2 bases from J; junction bases left unmatched: 4. The CDR3 extends over 15 amino acids. Germline V gives CDR1 LNHDA, CDR2 SQIVND (reference sequence). Here the CDR3 DNA reads TGTGCCAGTAGACCGGGACAGGGGACCTACAATGAGCAGTTCTTC. Residues: CASRPGQGTYNEQFF.

The V and J genes are TRBV4-1 and TRBJ1-1; TRBD1 agrees at 7 bases. The ends lost 4 bases at V and 4 bases at J; junction bases unmatched: 9. The CDR3 sequence is 15 residues long. The germline gives CDR1 MGHRA, CDR2 YSYEKL. DNA of the CDR3: TGCGCCAGCAGCCCAGGACAGGCGGTGGGCACTGAAGCTTTCTTT. Encoded protein: CASSPGQAVGTEAFF.

This chain uses TRBV19 with TRBJ2-2; the D is unclear. V lost 6 bases, J lost 6 bases, and 8 bases lay in between. Germline V gene data show CDR1 as LNHDA and CDR2 as SQIVND (reference sequence). The CDR3 spans 12 residues. CDR3 loop: CASRARSGELFF. The CDR3, as DNA: TGTGCCAGTAGGGCCCGTTCCGGGGAGCTGTTTTTT.

DNA of the CDR3: TGCGCCAGCAGCCTTACCCCTAGCGGGGGGGGAAAAGAGACCCAGTACTTC. Translation: CASSLTPSGGGKETQYF. The genes are TRBV5-1 and TRBJ2-5; 12 nucleotides agree with TRBD2. The CDR3 is 17 residues long. The V gene end was trimmed by 4 bases and the J gene end by 3 bases; junction bases not matched to a gene: 10. CDR1 is SGHRS and CDR2 is YFSETQ in the germline V gene.

This chain links TRBV3-1 (or the pseudogene TRBV3-2) with TRBJ1-2; 8 positions match TRBD1. From germline, CDR1 is LGHDT and CDR2 YNNKEL (reference sequence). This CDR3 is built from 15 residues. J lost 5 bases, V lost 6 bases, and 11 bases had no gene match. In DNA, the CDR3 is TGTGCCAGCAGACTGACAGGGGCCCCTTCTTATGGCTACACCTTC. This translates into CASRLTGAPSYGYTF.

This CDR3 is CASSNIGGVRGTQYF. CDR3 in DNA: TGTGCCAGCAGTAATATCGGGGGGGTCCGCGGTACGCAGTATTTT. This sequence joins TRBV6-2 or TRBV6-3 and TRBJ2-3; 8 bases are a match to TRBD2. Germline lookup yields CDR1 MNHEY and CDR2 SVGEGT. This CDR3 spans 15 amino acids. After removal of 5 bases from V and 8 bases from J, the junction contained 12 bases not matched to a gene.

The V call is TRBV7-8, the J call TRBJ1-2; D may be TRBD1 (5 bases). The V end lost 5 bases, the J end lost 4 bases, and 17 bases lay between the germline ends. Germline V gene sequence: CDR1 SGHVS, CDR2 FQNEAQ. The CDR3 is 15 amino acids. CDR3 sequence reads: CASSQSGEAPYGYTF. CDR3 DNA sequence: TGTGCCAGCAGCCAATCGGGGGAGGCACCCTATGGCTACACCTTC.

V usage is TRBV9 and J usage is TRBJ2-5, with 11 positions matching TRBD1. J was trimmed by 5 bases and V by 3 bases; bases with no gene match: 6. Per germline, CDR1 SGDLS and CDR2 YYNGEE. The CDR3 runs to 15 residues. The CDR3 reads CASSAGQGAYETQYF. CDR3 bases: TGTGCCAGCAGCGCAGGACAGGGGGCGTATGAGACCCAGTACTTC.